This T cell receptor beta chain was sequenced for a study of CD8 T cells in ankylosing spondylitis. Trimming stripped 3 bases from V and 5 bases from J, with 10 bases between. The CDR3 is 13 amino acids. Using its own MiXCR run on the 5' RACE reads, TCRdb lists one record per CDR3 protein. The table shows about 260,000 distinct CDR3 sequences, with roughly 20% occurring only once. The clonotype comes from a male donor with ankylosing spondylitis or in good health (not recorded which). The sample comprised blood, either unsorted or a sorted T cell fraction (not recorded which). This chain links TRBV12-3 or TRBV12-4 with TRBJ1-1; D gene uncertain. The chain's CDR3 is CASSFGERTEAFF. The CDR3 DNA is TGTGCCAGCAGTTTCGGGGAGAGGACTGAAGCTTTCTTT.